One T cell receptor beta chain is described in this entry. No cognate antigen has been identified for it. Qualities for individual bases were not recorded, and no much larger clone is one base off. This sample stems from a study of cytomegalovirus exposure and HLA in healthy donors (dated by TCRdb to the late 2010s). In terms of the full investigation: An earlier analysis of roughly 500 of the donors reported 276 Gb of sequence data and around 110 million unique TCR beta sequences obtained from approximately 180 million T cells. The study aimed to test whether cataloging public T cell receptors could reveal signatures of past pathogen exposure. To decide whether each TCR beta V gene segment behaved as functional or pseudogenic, an earlier analysis of 587 of the donors relied on high-throughput TCR beta sequencing. High-throughput TCR immunosequencing, statistical association of individual TCRs with disease status, and machine learning were combined to predict cytomegalovirus infection status. The number of typed donors differed by locus: about 620-630 for A, B, C, DRB1 and DQB1; approximately 540 for DQA1; over 600 for DPA1; and 400 to 480 for DPB1. A later analysis re-examined previously published TCR beta repertoires from more than 650 donors and added high-resolution HLA genotyping to investigate patterns of TCR occurrence. A separate validation cohort of approximately 120 different subjects was used in addition to the roughly 700-subject first cohort. Using immunosequencing, the study profiled T cell repertoires from about 610 subjects and related those repertoires to cytomegalovirus serostatus. Rather than drawing on any new phenotypic data, the later analysis identified candidate immune exposures from TCR beta sequences and the way those sequences occurred across donors. Of the 300 to 500 genotyped donors, 80% to 90% were placed in the genetic ancestry cluster associated with self-reported Caucasian donors. Across approximately 400 genotyped donors of the cohort, an average of about 240,000 unique TCR beta nucleotide sequences per donor were sequenced, and around 19% of those sequences were non-productive. In a later genetic analysis, genome-wide SNP genotypes for about 55% of the roughly 670 donors were used, and that subset was treated as a discovery cohort. Five DR-DQ haplotypes were handled as single units for association and clustering because linkage in the cohort was strong. Both class I and class II loci were covered by HLA typing, at four-digit resolution. Every discovery cohort repertoire had been produced on one sequencing platform. Alongside the repertoire data, information on donor age, sex, ethnicity and CMV serostatus was compiled. About 310 gigabases of sequencing data and approximately 80 million unique TCR sequences were included in an early release covering 550 to 650 HLA-typed donors. General study outcomes and caveats: Linkage disequilibrium might explain the correlated functional status among segregating V segments, but an unknown experimental factor could not be ruled out. Only TCR beta chains were sequenced in this cohort, and the absence of alpha or paired-chain data limited detectable features. Presence/absence analyses assumed roughly uniform sequencing depth across donors, an assumption that may not hold. The authors suggested that the approach could potentially be extended to other disease states and immunological phenotypes. For the cohort, immune exposure information was limited to CMV serostatus. Because counts were too low, roughly 18 rarely observed V segments, including chromosome 9 orphons, were left out of the earlier analysis of approximately 500 of the donors. According to a later analysis, parvovirus B19, influenza, CMV and Epstein-Barr virus appeared linked to several top co-occurrence clusters. A later analysis found that TCR association rates varied across HLA loci, with DRB1 alleles showing the most associated TCRs and HLA-C alleles the fewest. A later analysis associated around 16,000 TCR beta sequences with specific HLA alleles at a false discovery rate of 0.05. A later genetic analysis reported fewer N-insertions in productive TCRs among donors in an Asian-associated ancestry cluster than the roughly 700-donor mean. V-gene and J-gene trimming of TCR beta chains was associated with a missense DCLRE1C variant in a later genetic analysis, and the association was replicated in an independent cohort. A later analysis found that most CMV-associated TCR beta chains appeared HLA-restricted, with HLA associations seemingly driven largely by CMV exposure. Compared with equally common non-associated chains, HLA-associated TCR beta chains in a later analysis were more clonally expanded and had lower generation probabilities. A total of some 180 TCR beta chains were listed by the study as associated with cytomegalovirus. A further reported finding was that TCR beta sequences accurately predicted the HLA-A and HLA-B alleles for most subjects in the first cohort. The classifier was reported to diagnose cytomegalovirus status with high specificity and sensitivity in both the original and validation cohorts. Some IMGT-functional V segments, including TRBV6-2 and TRBV6-3, could not be told apart with the 87-base-pair reads, so those segments were excluded. Most TCR sequences were observed very rarely across donors, whereas some public TCRs were present in many individuals. A group of highly shared sequence variants was considered likely to be a technical artifact of the sequencing pipeline. In an earlier analysis of 450 to 750 of the donors, most TCR beta V segments appeared in productive rearrangements about 87% or about 30% of the time, broadly matching IMGT annotations. In vitro tests confirmed that a few of the cytomegalovirus-associated TCR beta chains recognize cytomegalovirus antigens. When HLA alleles, especially DR and DQ, strongly co-occurred, TCR associations were difficult to assign to individual alleles. Because HLA typing was unavailable for some donors at each locus, only the typed subset was used in association tests.

The cohort was made up of under 800 healthy bone marrow donors. Cohort members were all nominally healthy when sampled, although unrecorded immune exposures were likely present. The donor was CMV seropositive and was included in the group of 300 or so seropositive cohort members. Every donor gave a peripheral blood sample, and the peripheral blood mononuclear cells from that sample were used for TCR beta sequencing. The Qiagen DNeasy Blood Extraction Kit was used to extract genomic DNA from the blood cell samples. Libraries were prepared through the immunoSEQ multiplex PCR assay. For the multiplex PCR, a mixture combining 60 forward primers for TCR Vbeta segments and 13 reverse primers for TCR Jbeta segments was used. The CDR3 region of rearranged TCR beta genes was amplified from genomic DNA by a multiplex PCR assay. On the Illumina HiSeq System, the amplified TCR beta libraries were sequenced as 87-base-pair reads. The paper's processing steps were these. A later analysis counted 75 million to 100 million unique TCR beta chains across the 640 or so repertoires, and some 11 million of these chains were shared by at least two donors. To remove PCR and sequencing errors, raw reads were error-corrected and collapsed into unique sequences using a nearest-neighbor algorithm that merged closely related sequences. V, D and J gene segments were assigned by aligning CDR3 sequences to IMGT reference sequences. For a sequence to be retained, at least a six-nucleotide match to both a V gene segment and a J gene segment was required. A rearrangement counted as productive if the CDR3 had no stop codons and remained in frame with V and J, and every other rearrangement counted as non-productive. Following IMGT convention, CDR3 was defined as the stretch from the second conserved V-encoded cysteine to the conserved J-encoded phenylalanine. The earlier analysis of some 550 of the donors excluded any sequence lacking an unambiguous match to a single V gene segment. An earlier analysis of 450 to 650 of the donors called V segments functional above 56.7% productive rearrangements and segregating when the between-donor standard deviation exceeded 5%. A statistical classification framework was built to diagnose cytomegalovirus status from the catalog of TCR beta chain sequences. A later analysis assigned V and J genes by comparing TCR nucleotide sequences with IMGT/GENE-DB human TR gene sequences. The TCRdist pipeline was used in a later analysis to assign CDR3 sequences and most-parsimonious VDJ recombination scenarios. In a later analysis, each TCR beta chain was defined by its CDR3 amino acid sequence together with its V-gene family, and reads without a unique V-gene family were excluded. As a way to deal with suspected cross-contamination and a sequencing artifact, a later analysis dropped 450 to 700 nucleotide sequences that were highly shared and had low generation probability. In a later analysis, a clonal expansion index was calculated for each public chain from normalized within-repertoire ranks of inferred template counts. In a later analysis, generation probabilities were computed with a VDJ recombination model fitted to out-of-frame rearrangements, and the resulting probabilities were checked against IGoR. Hypergeometric tests were used in a later analysis to score TCR-TCR, TCR-HLA and TCR-CMV co-occurrence, with a repertoire-size bias correction applied to the TCR pairs. To estimate false discovery rates, a later analysis permuted the HLA or CMV assignments 20 times. In a later analysis, co-occurring TCRs were grouped with DBSCAN, and TCRdist sequence similarity was added when clustering was performed within HLA-allele-positive subsets. Repertoires with fewer than 30,000 or more than 120,000 public chains, plus five repertoires with anomalous nucleotide sharing, were excluded from co-occurrence clustering. The source is immuneACCESS, and TCRdb retained only in-frame sequences with V and J called. Part of the clones is not carried over; for the studies checked, unresolved V genes explain less than half of this, and the remainder is unexplained. The D gene and trimming were derived from the DNA, and the V and J assignments and clone size from that table. This sample lists some 96,000 clones; roughly 80% were detected once. The ten largest clones add up to approximately 6.4% of the sample.

Inclusive of the bounding cysteine and phenylalanine, the CDR3 is 17 residues long. Just CDR3 DNA is preserved here, 51 bases in frame from base 1. CDR1 and CDR2 were assigned from the germline V gene as SGHRS and YFSETQ. This chain joins TRBV5-1 to TRBJ2-5; 14 bases in the junction line up with TRBD2. With the DNA end fitting TRBJ2-7 better, the J assignment may be wrong. The sequence derives from a middle-aged man in good health and CMV-seropositive. The specimen was PBMCs. The CDR3 region has the sequence CASGKRTSGGNTYEQYF. The DNA reads as follows: TGCGCCAGCGGGAAGCGGACTAGCGGGGGGAATACCTACGAGCAGTACTTC.